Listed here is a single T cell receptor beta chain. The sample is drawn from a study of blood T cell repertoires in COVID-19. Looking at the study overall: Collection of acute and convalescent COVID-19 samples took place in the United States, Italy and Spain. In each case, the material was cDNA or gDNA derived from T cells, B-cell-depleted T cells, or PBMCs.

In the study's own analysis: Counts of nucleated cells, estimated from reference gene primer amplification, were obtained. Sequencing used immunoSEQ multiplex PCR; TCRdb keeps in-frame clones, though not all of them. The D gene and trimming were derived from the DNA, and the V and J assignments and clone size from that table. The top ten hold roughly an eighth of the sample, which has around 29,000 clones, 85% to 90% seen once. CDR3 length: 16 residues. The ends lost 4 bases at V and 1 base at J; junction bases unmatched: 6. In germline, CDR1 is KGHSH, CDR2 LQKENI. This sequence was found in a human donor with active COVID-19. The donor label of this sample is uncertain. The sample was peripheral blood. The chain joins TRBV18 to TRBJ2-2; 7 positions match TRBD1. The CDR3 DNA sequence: TGTGCCAGCTCACGCAATCGGGACAGGAACACCGGGGAGCTGTTTTTT. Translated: CASSRNRDRNTGELFF.